This T cell receptor beta chain was retrieved from a study of blood T cells in healthy people across ages. Alongside a J-beta primer mix, a sample-barcoded 5' primer served in a second PCR lasting about 7 to 12 cycles. Each of the cDNA molecules was tagged by a template-switch adaptor with 12 random nucleotides. From the 5' RACE reads, TCRdb called clonotypes with MiXCR, one entry per CDR3 protein. This sample has 800,000 to 1,300,000 distinct CDR3 sequences; roughly 24% occur once, and the top ten carry 0.65% to 0.95%. Germline assignment: CDR1 DFQATT and CDR2 SNEGSKA (reference sequence). The ends were cut back, 5 bases at V and 9 bases at J, with 28 bases in the middle. There are 16 residues in the CDR3. It was 8 to 10 milliliters of peripheral blood that were drawn from each donor. Separately, the same data were catalogued under a study of T cells of mothers and their children.

Source material: blood. The gene calls are TRBV20-1 and TRBJ1-1; D is undetermined. The receptor comes from a girl aged 2-10 years in good health. For the CDR3, the DNA is TGCAGTGCTGTTACCTTGACCGAACAACCCCTCCGGAAAGCTTTCTTT. Encoded protein: CSAVTLTEQPLRKAFF.